Following are 18 T cell receptor beta chains from one sample sequenced in a study of T-cell reconstitution after alpha-beta-depleted transplantation in children. The TCRbeta library was prepared with unique molecular identifiers. TCRdb independently ran MiXCR on the PCR reads; one entry per CDR3 protein. This table has 200,000 to 250,000 distinct CDR3 sequences, more than 20% appearing once. The sample was PBMCs, taken before TCRalphabeta/CD19-depleted stem cell transplant. These receptors all stem from a girl aged 2 to 9 with Fanconi anemia, due to receive a stem cell transplant.

This chain links TRBV28 with TRBJ2-1; 8 positions agree with TRBD2. Germline trimming cut 3 bases from V and 2 bases from J; bases unmatched to any gene: 6. The CDR3 is 16 residues long. Germline V gene lookup returns CDR1 MDHEN and CDR2 SYDVKM. CDR3 in DNA: TGTGCCAGCAGTTTTCGGTCACTAGCGGCCTACAATGAGCAGTTCTTC. Translating gives CASSFRSLAAYNEQFF.

This clonotype turned up a few times. The chain is built from TRBV5-1 and TRBJ1-2; the match to TRBD1 covers 9 bases. The CDR3 has 12 amino acids. V gave up 4 bases and J gave up 8 bases; unmatched junction bases: 3. Germline V gene lookup returns CDR1 SGHRS and CDR2 YFSETQ. CDR3 region: CASSLGQGGYTF. CDR3 nucleotide sequence: TGCGCCAGCAGCCTCGGACAGGGGGGCTACACCTTC.

This clonotype was picked up many times. V gene TRBV20-1 combines with J gene TRBJ2-7; 9 nucleotides align to TRBD1. The J segment lost 5 bases and the V segment lost 6 bases, leaving 5 bases of the junction unmatched. Per the germline V gene, CDR1 is DFQATT and CDR2 is SNEGSKA (reference sequence). The length of the CDR3 is 12 residues. The CDR3 region has the DNA TGCAGTGCGCGACAGGGGGGAGACGAGCAGTACTTC. Its translation is CSARQGGDEQYF.

The rearrangement joins TRBV29-1 to TRBJ1-1, with D hard to call. The germline V gene encodes CDR1 SQVTM and CDR2 ANQGSEA. There are 12 residues in the CDR3. Trimming took off 4 bases at V and 12 bases at J, with 18 bases between the two ends. CDR3 residues: CSVVLDSRSSFF. The CDR3 DNA reads as TGCAGCGTTGTATTGGATTCCCGTAGCTCTTTCTTT.

The chain uses TRBV14 and TRBJ2-1; 7 nucleotides line up with TRBD2. The germline CDR1 and CDR2 sequences are SGHDN and FVKESK. The CDR3 is made up of 15 amino acids. Trimming took 6 bases from V and 2 from J; bases not matched to a gene: 7. The CDR3, as DNA: TGTGCCAGCAGGGAGGCGGGGGTCACCTACAATGAGCAGTTCTTC. Amino acids: CASREAGVTYNEQFF.

The sample holds many counts of this clonotype. The gene calls are TRBV29-1 and TRBJ2-3; TRBD2 agrees at 14 bases. Germline V lookup: CDR1 SQVTM, CDR2 ANQGSEA. The length of the CDR3 is 15 residues. The trim removed 6 bases at V and 6 bases at J, leaving 8 bases unmatched. CDR3 DNA: TGCAGCGTCCAAAAAGGGACTAGCGGGAGTGATACGCAGTATTTT. It is translated as CSVQKGTSGSDTQYF.

The chain links TRBV20-1 to TRBJ2-5, with no clear D. Trimming cost V 1 base and J 4 bases, with 10 bases left between them. This CDR3 is 13 amino acids long. Germline loops: CDR1 DFQATT, CDR2 SNEGSKA (reference sequence). CDR3 loop: CSARALLGETQYF. CDR3 bases: TGCAGTGCTAGAGCTCTCCTGGGAGAGACCCAGTACTTC.

This clonotype was found many times. The rearrangement links TRBV5-6 to TRBJ2-1; D unclear. This CDR3 has 13 residues. Germline CDR1 SGHDT, CDR2 YYEEEE. Between the trimmed V and J ends, which lost 3 bases and 3 bases, there was a span of 7 bases. The DNA for the CDR3 is TGTGCCAGCAGCTACCAGGACTACAATGAGCAGTTCTTC. This translates into CASSYQDYNEQFF.

This chain joins TRBV7-3 and TRBJ2-1; TRBD2 agrees at 12 bases. The V segment lost 5 bases and the J segment 8 bases; nucleotides outside the gene matches: 7. Germline CDR1 reads SGHTA; CDR2 reads FQGTGA. The CDR3 is 15 residues long. CDR3 bases: TGTGCCAGCAGCCAGCTAGCGGGAGGGCCCGATGAGCAGTTCTTC. This codes for CASSQLAGGPDEQFF.

In its sample, this clonotype was seen a few times. This chain connects TRBV23-1 to TRBJ2-7; D ambiguous. TRBV23-1 is an ORF, with its function uncertain. Trimming left V 1 base short and J 3 bases short, with 7 bases between. The length of the CDR3 is 13 residues. The CDR3 sequence: CASSQWGNYEQYF. The CDR3 DNA reads as TGCGCCAGCAGTCAATGGGGAAACTACGAGCAGTACTTC.

This clonotype has a single count. The V and J genes are TRBV29-1 and TRBJ2-7, with 9 bases aligning to TRBD1. The germline CDR1 and CDR2 sequences are SQVTM and ANQGSEA. The CDR3 sequence is 15 residues long. J gave up 1 base and V 0 bases, and 4 bases lay outside the gene matches. As DNA, the CDR3 is TGCAGCGTTGAAGACCCCGGGACAGGGTCCTACGAGCAGTACTTC. Its translation: CSVEDPGTGSYEQYF.

Many counts were recorded for this clonotype. The chain combines TRBV20-1 with TRBJ2-3; 7 bases agree with TRBD2. From germline, CDR1 is DFQATT and CDR2 SNEGSKA (reference sequence). V was pared by 2 bases and J by 3 bases, with 2 bases of the junction left unmatched. CDR3 length: 13 residues. The CDR3 reads CSARRGGTDTQYF. CDR3 DNA sequence: TGCAGTGCTAGACGCGGGGGAACAGATACGCAGTATTTT.

V and J are TRBV20-1 and TRBJ2-7, with TRBD1 identical over 7 bases. Losses at the gene ends were 6 bases for V and 3 bases for J; bases not matched to a gene: 11. This CDR3 has 14 amino acids. Germline-derived CDR1 and CDR2 are DFQATT and SNEGSKA (reference sequence). The CDR3, as DNA: TGCAGTGCGCTAGGACAGGTGAAGGTCTACGAGCAGTACTTC. It is translated as CSALGQVKVYEQYF.

As DNA, the CDR3 is TGTGCCAGCAGTTTTGGAGCGGGGGGGTACAATGAGCAGTTCTTC. This encodes CASSFGAGGYNEQFF. The rearrangement uses TRBV28 and TRBJ2-1; 10 bases match TRBD2. The CDR3 loop spans 15 amino acids. Trimming at V came to 3 bases and at J to 4 bases, leaving 3 bases not matched to a gene. CDR1 and CDR2 (germline): MDHEN, SYDVKM. The entire variable domain, with the rest obtained from reference TRBV28 and TRBJ2-1, is as follows: DVKVTQSSRYLVKRTGEKVFLECVQDMDHENMFWYRQDPGLGLRLIYFSYDVKMKEKGDIPEGYSVSREKKERFSLILESASTNQTSMYLCASSFGAGGYNEQFFGPGTRLTVL.

Many counts were recorded for this clonotype. V and J are TRBV2 and TRBJ2-7; D remains unclear. This CDR3 spans 10 amino acids. Germline CDR1 reads SNHLY; CDR2 reads FYNNEI. V was clipped by 3 bases and J by 3 bases, with 0 bases between them. The CDR3 here is CASSDYEQYF. For the CDR3, the DNA is TGTGCCAGCAGTGACTACGAGCAGTACTTC.

This clonotype was seen at least ten times. For the CDR3, the DNA is TGCAGTGCTAGGGCAGATACCTACTACGAGCAGTACTTC. This translates into CSARADTYYEQYF. The J gene is TRBJ2-7, the V gene TRBV20-1, with unresolved D. This CDR3 spans 13 amino acids. Germline V gives CDR1 DFQATT, CDR2 SNEGSKA (reference sequence). V lost 3 bases, J lost 3 bases, and 12 bases lay in between.

The gene calls are TRBV29-1 and TRBJ2-3, with no clear D. Germline CDR1 SQVTM, CDR2 ANQGSEA. This CDR3 has 12 residues. V dropped 6 bases and J dropped 6 bases, with 13 bases sitting between them. The CDR3 spells CSVVSGSDTQYF. The CDR3 DNA follows: TGCAGCGTCGTATCGGGTAGCGATACGCAGTATTTT.

The genes are TRBV3-1 and TRBJ2-3; D gene uncertain. The V gene lost 5 bases and the J gene lost 4 bases, with 10 bases spanning the gap. CDR3 size: 13 residues. CDR1 is LGHDT, CDR2 YNNKEL, per germline (reference sequence). The CDR3 sequence is CASSRRRADTQYF. The CDR3 DNA follows: TGTGCCAGCAGCAGACGTAGGGCAGATACGCAGTATTTT.